These 29 T cell receptor beta chains originate from one sample sequenced in a study of early T cells in non-severe SARS-CoV-2 infection. TCRdb re-analysed the 5' RACE reads in MiXCR, keeping a single row per CDR3 protein. The repertoire consists of around 46,000 distinct CDR3 sequences, with roughly 11% occurring once and the leading ten covering roughly a fifth. Sequenced input: whole blood. These receptors were collected from an adult who was a healthcare worker with PCR-confirmed SARS-CoV-2 infection or an uninfected control (not recorded which).

This clonotype was seen a few times. The rearrangement joins TRBV10-2 to TRBJ1-2; 9 bases agree with TRBD1. The CDR3 extends over 15 amino acids. Germline assignment: CDR1 WSHSY and CDR2 SAAADI. Trimming at V came to 8 bases and at J to 6 bases, leaving 13 bases not matched to a gene. The CDR3 DNA follows: TGCGCCAGCGCCCCGGGACAGGGTATTCCGGATGGCTACACCTTC. Residues: CASAPGQGIPDGYTF.

This sequence joins TRBV16 and TRBJ1-2; D remains ambiguous. The V gene lost 1 base and the J gene lost 4 bases, with 7 bases spanning the gap. Germline lookup yields CDR1 KGHSY and CDR2 FQNENV. The CDR3 contains 13 residues. The CDR3 bases are TGTGCCAGCAGCCAATTGGGTTCCTATGGCTACACCTTC. As protein: CASSQLGSYGYTF.

This clonotype was detected ten times or more. The chain recombines TRBV7-6 with TRBJ2-1; 7 bases line up with TRBD1. CDR3 size: 15 residues. The V and J ends lost 1 base and 4 bases, in that order; junction bases with no gene match: 4. Germline CDR1 and CDR2: SGHVS and FNYEAQ. CDR3 in amino acids: CASSLGGTAYNEQFF. CDR3 DNA sequence: TGTGCCAGCAGCTTAGGTGGGACAGCTTACAATGAGCAGTTCTTC.

Ten or more counts support this clonotype. The rearrangement joins TRBV12-2 to TRBJ2-7; the table names TRBD1, a call not compared with the DNA. TRBV12-2 represents a pseudogene. The CDR3 length is 17 residues. Here the CDR3 DNA reads TGTGCAAGTCGCTTAGCGAAGAACGACGGGGCATGGTACGAGCAGTACTTC. Its translation is CASRLAKNDGAWYEQYF.

This clonotype was counted at least ten times. The rearrangement uses TRBV6-1 and TRBJ1-1, with no clear D. CDR3 length equals 13 residues. The germline V and J ends were trimmed by 10 bases and 6 bases, with 18 bases remaining between them. Germline V lookup: CDR1 MNHNS, CDR2 SASEGT. CDR3 coding DNA: TGTGCCAACCGAGGCCCTAATCGAGCTGAAGCTTTCTTT. It yields the protein CANRGPNRAEAFF.

This clonotype was seen only a few times. This rearrangement joins TRBV7-3 to TRBJ2-2; TRBD2 agrees at 10 bases. V lost 3 bases and J lost 6; bases outside the gene matches: 7. Germline CDR1 SGHTA, CDR2 FQGTGA. The CDR3 loop spans 16 amino acids. This chain's CDR3 is CASSLRLAGAAGELFF. The CDR3 DNA reads as TGTGCCAGCAGCTTGAGGCTAGCGGGAGCCGCCGGGGAGCTGTTTTTT.

Ten or more counts support this clonotype. The chain uses TRBV7-9 and TRBJ2-1, with TRBD2 matching over 12 bases. The CDR3 totals 14 residues. In germline, CDR1 is SEHNR, CDR2 FQNEAQ (reference sequence). Trimming removed 6 bases from V and 5 bases from J; junction bases left unmatched: 2. CDR3 DNA: TGTGCCAGCAGACTAGCGGGAGGAGACAATGAGCAGTTCTTC. As protein: CASRLAGGDNEQFF.

This clonotype has just a few counts. This chain uses TRBV29-1 with TRBJ1-1; D gene uncertain. Germline-derived CDR1 and CDR2 are SQVTM and ANQGSEA. The CDR3 sequence is 11 residues long. V was cut by 2 bases and J by 5 bases, with 6 bases left in between. CDR3 amino acids: CSVESGTEAFF. DNA of the CDR3: TGCAGCGTTGAATCGGGGACTGAAGCTTTCTTT.

Only a few counts were recorded for this clonotype. V usage is TRBV4-3 and J usage is TRBJ2-1; D is undetermined. V was shortened by 3 bases and J by 6 bases, with 9 bases between the two germline ends. From germline, CDR1 is LGHNA and CDR2 YSLEER. The CDR3 has 13 residues. The CDR3 sequence is CASSHQYSNEQFF. CDR3 in DNA: TGCGCCAGCAGCCATCAATACTCCAATGAGCAGTTCTTC.

This clonotype was seen ten or more times. This chain connects TRBV19 to TRBJ1-5; D call uncertain. Germline V lookup: CDR1 LNHDA, CDR2 SQIVND (reference sequence). V lost 5 bases and J lost 0, with 14 bases in between. CDR3 size: 16 residues. For the CDR3, the DNA is TGTGCCAGTAGTGGAGGACGGACTTTTAGCAATCAGCCCCAGCATTTT. Translating it yields CASSGGRTFSNQPQHF.

The V and J genes are TRBV6-5 and TRBJ1-4, with TRBD1 as a possible D gene (5 bases). CDR1 is MNHEY and CDR2 is SVGAGI in the germline V gene. The CDR3 extends over 14 amino acids. Deletions cut 2 bases from V and 5 bases from J, with 9 bases between. The CDR3 protein is CASSYEGRNEKLFF. The CDR3 bases are TGTGCCAGCAGTTACGAGGGACGGAATGAAAAACTGTTTTTT.

The genes are TRBV6-6 and TRBJ1-1, with a tentative D call TRBD1 (5 bases). The V end was cut by 5 bases, the J end by 2 bases, with 15 bases between. The germline gives CDR1 MNHNY, CDR2 SVGAGI (reference sequence). This CDR3 has 15 residues. CDR3: CASSMTAPLNTEAFF. The CDR3 DNA follows: TGTGCCAGCAGTATGACAGCCCCACTTAACACTGAAGCTTTCTTT.

This clonotype has a handful of counts. This chain joins TRBV6-2 or TRBV6-3 and TRBJ2-3; 8 bases match TRBD2. The CDR3 has 14 residues. V was clipped by 6 bases and J by 5 bases; unmatched bases: 7. Germline-derived CDR1 and CDR2 are MNHEY and SVGEGT. In DNA form, the CDR3 reads TGTGCCAGCAGACCGACTAGCGCTGGAGATACGCAGTATTTT. This gives the protein CASRPTSAGDTQYF.

This clonotype was found a few times. The V gene is TRBV4-3, the J gene TRBJ1-2; D perhaps matches TRBD1 (5 bases). Germline lookup yields CDR1 LGHNA and CDR2 YSLEER. Deletions cut 3 bases from V and 1 base from J, with 15 bases between. CDR3 length equals 16 residues. The CDR3 region has the DNA TGCGCCAGCAGCCATCGTGACAGCAAGAATAACTATGGCTACACCTTC. It specifies CASSHRDSKNNYGYTF.

This clonotype showed up many times. The rearrangement joins TRBV14 to TRBJ2-7; 13 positions match TRBD2. The CDR3 contains 17 residues. Germline V gives CDR1 SGHDN, CDR2 FVKESK. Germline trimming cut 0 bases from V and 5 bases from J; bases unmatched to any gene: 7. CDR3 residues: CASSQDGLAGVSHEQYF. The CDR3 nucleotides are TGTGCCAGCAGCCAAGATGGACTAGCGGGAGTTTCACACGAGCAGTACTTC.

The V gene is TRBV3-1, the J gene TRBJ2-4, with D uncertain. V was cut by 0 bases and J by 0 bases, with 9 bases left in between. The CDR3 loop spans 16 amino acids. Germline lookup yields CDR1 LGHDT and CDR2 YNNKEL (reference sequence). The chain's CDR3 is CASSQDLGIAKNIQYF. The CDR3 DNA follows: TGTGCCAGCAGCCAAGACTTGGGGATAGCCAAAAACATTCAGTACTTC.

This clonotype was observed at least ten times. The chain combines TRBV18 with TRBJ2-1, with 15 bases aligning to TRBD2. In germline, CDR1 is KGHSH, CDR2 LQKENI. Germline trimming cut 4 bases from V and 6 bases from J; bases unmatched to any gene: 4. This CDR3 comprises 16 residues. Here the CDR3 reads CASSRTSGRGRNEQFF. The CDR3 nucleotides are TGTGCCAGCTCACGGACTAGCGGGAGGGGTCGCAATGAGCAGTTCTTC.

This clonotype was picked up many times. The rearrangement joins TRBV18 to TRBJ1-5; D uncertain. The V end was cut by 2 bases, the J end by 0 bases, with 5 bases between. Looked up from germline, CDR1 is KGHSH and CDR2 is LQKENI. CDR3 length: 14 residues. The CDR3 reads CASSPGSSNQPQHF. DNA of the CDR3: TGTGCCAGCTCACCAGGCAGTAGCAATCAGCCCCAGCATTTT. The complete variable domain, with remaining parts taken from reference TRBV18 and TRBJ1-5, reads NAGVMQNPRHLVRRRGQEARLRCSPMKGHSHVYWYRQLPEEGLKFMVYLQKENIIDESGMPKERFSAEFPKEGPSILRIQQVVRGDSAAYFCASSPGSSNQPQHFGDGTRLSIL.

This chain connects TRBV11-2 to TRBJ2-2, with D unresolved. Trimming took off 1 base at V and 4 bases at J, with 7 bases between the two ends. The CDR3 totals 14 residues. Germline V lookup: CDR1 SGHAT, CDR2 FQNNGV. CDR3 sequence (DNA): TGTGCCAGCAGCTTAGGGCAAACCACCGGGGAGCTGTTTTTT. Translation gives CASSLGQTTGELFF.

This clonotype was detected only a few times. The chain links TRBV7-9 to TRBJ1-3; D uncertain. Germline V gives CDR1 SEHNR, CDR2 FQNEAQ (reference sequence). The V end was cut by 5 bases, the J end by 4 bases, with 12 bases between. This CDR3 contains 14 residues. In DNA, the CDR3 is TGTGCCAGCAGCCCCCCCGGGCTCGGAAACACCATATATTTT. Amino acid sequence: CASSPPGLGNTIYF.

This clonotype has a count of ten or more. The chain combines TRBV28 with TRBJ1-1; D is unclear. This CDR3 is built from 13 residues. The V and J ends lost 6 bases and 0 bases respectively, with 8 bases between them. From germline, CDR1 is MDHEN and CDR2 SYDVKM. CDR3 bases: TGTGCCAGCAGGGAAAGGATGAACACTGAAGCTTTCTTT. Translating it yields CASRERMNTEAFF.

This clonotype was recorded many times. A read error may produce the germline difference seen at one junction end. The chain carries TRBV19 and TRBJ2-7; TRBD2 is a possible D gene (5 bases). The V gene's germline CDR1 is LNHDA and CDR2 SQIVND (reference sequence). There are 14 residues in the CDR3. The CDR3 region is CASSIGLEYYEQYF. As DNA, the CDR3 is TGTGCCAGTAGTATCGGACTGGAGTACTACGAACAGTACTTC.

Concerning this clonotype itself: This may come from a read error, since a much larger clone is one base off. The chain carries TRBV6-2 or TRBV6-3 and TRBJ2-6, with TRBD1 identical over 9 bases. Germline V lookup: CDR1 MNHEY, CDR2 SVGEGT. This CDR3 region has 20 residues. The CDR3 nucleotides are TGTGCCAGCAGATTACACCACGGACAGGGGCCTTTCTCTGGGGCCAACGTCCCGACTTTC. It specifies CASRLHHGQGPFSGANVPTF.

Only a few counts were recorded for this clonotype. The V gene is TRBV5-1, the J gene TRBJ1-6; no clear D. Between the trimmed V and J ends, which lost 7 bases and 8 bases, there was a span of 16 bases. Looked up from germline, CDR1 is SGHRS and CDR2 is YFSETQ. The CDR3 contains 14 residues. For the CDR3, the DNA is TGCGCCAGCCGACCCGGTGGGGAGGATTCACCCCTCCACTTT. Residues: CASRPGGEDSPLHF.

This clonotype was observed a few times. The V and J genes are TRBV4-2 and TRBJ2-7; TRBD1 agrees at 7 bases. The J segment lost 6 bases and the V segment lost 3 bases, leaving 14 bases of the junction unmatched. CDR1 LGHNA and CDR2 YNFKEQ come from the germline V gene. The CDR3 is made up of 16 amino acids. The CDR3 DNA is TGTGCCAGCAGCCAGGACACGGGACAGAAGGCCTCCGAGCAGTACTTC. Encoded protein: CASSQDTGQKASEQYF.

The table lists this clonotype with many counts. This chain's CDR3 is CASIGDRQEKNIQYF. DNA for the CDR3: TGTGCCAGCATAGGGGACAGACAGGAGAAAAACATTCAGTACTTC. V is TRBV28 and J is TRBJ2-4; 7 nucleotides agree with TRBD1. This CDR3 is 15 amino acids long. Germline loops: CDR1 MDHEN, CDR2 SYDVKM. V dropped 7 bases and J dropped 4; count of bases not matched to a gene: 10.

This chain connects TRBV14 to TRBJ1-2; a weak D match, TRBD1 (6 bases). Trimming left V 2 bases short and J 7 bases short, with 14 bases between. The CDR3 covers 14 residues. The germline gives CDR1 SGHDN, CDR2 FVKESK. CDR3 amino acids: CASSQTGQRGGYTF. The CDR3 DNA sequence: TGTGCCAGCAGCCAAACGGGACAACGGGGTGGCTACACCTTC.

This clonotype was detected many times. J is TRBJ2-4 and V is TRBV28; 9 positions agree with TRBD2. Germline V gives CDR1 MDHEN, CDR2 SYDVKM. Losses at the gene ends were 5 bases for V and 9 bases for J; bases not matched to a gene: 14. The CDR3 contains 16 residues. The CDR3, as DNA: TGTGCCAGCAGTCCAAGGAGCGGGAGGCCCCAGGGCATTCAGTACTTC. Its translation is CASSPRSGRPQGIQYF.

This clonotype was counted at least ten times. The V and J genes are TRBV24-1 and TRBJ1-6; possible D gene TRBD1, 5 bases. Germline values: CDR1 KGHDR, CDR2 SFDVKD. V was shortened by 4 bases and J by 7 bases, with 10 bases between the two germline ends. The CDR3 covers 14 residues. Here the CDR3 DNA reads TGTGCCACCAGTGACTCTGGACAAAATTCACCCCTCCACTTT. It translates to CATSDSGQNSPLHF.